This entry lists 2 T cell receptor beta chains sequenced from one sample in a study of vaccination and CD4 T cells after COVID-19. These TCRs' antigens remain unknown. Described treatment: 10-day PBMC culture with coronavirus spike peptide pools or control peptides (ViraFEST assay). Ahead of the COVID-19 pandemic (2011-2018), the CD4+ T cells of the unexposed donor were collected. Sequencing of the DNA from cultured CD4+ T cells was carried out with the Oncomine TCR Beta short-read assay. Investigators isolated genomic DNA from cultured CD4+ T cells. TCRdb analysed the PCR reads with MiXCR anew, one entry per CDR3 protein. Of fewer than 7,500 distinct CDR3 sequences listed, about a third are singletons. Input material: CD4+ T cells from blood, cultured in vitro. These TCRs come from a human donor in good health.

This chain uses TRBV28 with TRBJ1-5; D is uncertain. The CDR3 has 15 amino acids. The germline V gene encodes CDR1 MDHEN and CDR2 SYDVKM. Trimming pared 8 bases from V and 0 bases from J, leaving 14 bases between. The CDR3 here is CASLPGGNSNQPQHF. Here the CDR3 DNA reads TGTGCCAGCCTCCCAGGAGGGAATAGCAATCAGCCCCAGCATTTT.

The gene calls are TRBV6-1 and TRBJ2-1, with TRBD2 identical over 10 bases. J lost 4 bases, V lost 6 bases, and 9 bases had no gene match. Germline V lookup: CDR1 MNHNS, CDR2 SASEGT. This CDR3 is built from 16 residues. Here the CDR3 DNA reads TGTGCCAGCAGCCCTAGACGGACTAGCGGATACAATGAGCAGTTCTTC. This translates into CASSPRRTSGYNEQFF.